The T cell receptor beta chain described here comes from a study of shared clonotypes between healthy human individuals. The CDR3 sequence is 12 residues long. The V gene's germline CDR1 is MDHEN and CDR2 SYDVKM. V shed 8 bases and J shed 2 bases, with 9 bases lying between them. Clones were read by immunoSEQ multiplex PCR, and TCRdb kept only the in-frame ones, dropping some. The sample holds hundreds of thousands of clones, around two thirds seen once. All donors were healthy HIV-negative adults lacking recent acute infections or vaccinations. This chain uses TRBV28 with TRBJ1-2; D gene ambiguous. The sequence derives from a woman aged 25-40 years in good health. Sample: memory CD4+ T cells sorted from blood. Subset specified: CD45RA-negative fraction. The CDR3 loop is CASVTGNYGYTF. The CDR3 DNA is TGTGCCAGCGTTACGGGCAACTATGGCTACACCTTC.